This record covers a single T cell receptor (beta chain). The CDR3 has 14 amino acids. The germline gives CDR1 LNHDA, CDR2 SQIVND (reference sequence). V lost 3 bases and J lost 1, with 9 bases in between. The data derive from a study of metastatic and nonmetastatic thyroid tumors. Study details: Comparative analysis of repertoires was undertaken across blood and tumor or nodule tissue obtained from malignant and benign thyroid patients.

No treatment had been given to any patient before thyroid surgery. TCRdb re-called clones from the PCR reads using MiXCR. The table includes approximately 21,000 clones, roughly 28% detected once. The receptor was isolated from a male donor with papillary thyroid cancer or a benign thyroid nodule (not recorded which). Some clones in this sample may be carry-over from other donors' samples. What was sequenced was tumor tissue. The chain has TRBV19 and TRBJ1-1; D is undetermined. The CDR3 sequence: CASSMGRENTEAFF. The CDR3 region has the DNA TGTGCCAGTAGTATGGGCAGAGAGAACACTGAAGCTTTCTTT.